The text below deals with one T cell receptor beta chain. The data belong to a study of technical replicates of blood from a handful of donors. Using immunoSEQ multiplex PCR, the repertoire was profiled, and TCRdb retains in-frame clones only, with some absent. The sample includes some 91,000 clones, roughly 95% of them seen just once. CDR1 and CDR2 from the germline V gene are GTSNPN and SVGIG (reference sequence). The V and J ends lost 1 base and 0 bases respectively, with 8 bases between them. CDR3 length equals 14 residues. This TCR was sampled from a human donor in good health. This chain connects TRBV30 to TRBJ2-3; D is undetermined. The sequenced sample was T cells isolated from PBMCs. As DNA, the CDR3 is TGTGCCTGGAGTGGACTTCCTAGCACAGATACGCAGTATTTT. Residues: CAWSGLPSTDTQYF.